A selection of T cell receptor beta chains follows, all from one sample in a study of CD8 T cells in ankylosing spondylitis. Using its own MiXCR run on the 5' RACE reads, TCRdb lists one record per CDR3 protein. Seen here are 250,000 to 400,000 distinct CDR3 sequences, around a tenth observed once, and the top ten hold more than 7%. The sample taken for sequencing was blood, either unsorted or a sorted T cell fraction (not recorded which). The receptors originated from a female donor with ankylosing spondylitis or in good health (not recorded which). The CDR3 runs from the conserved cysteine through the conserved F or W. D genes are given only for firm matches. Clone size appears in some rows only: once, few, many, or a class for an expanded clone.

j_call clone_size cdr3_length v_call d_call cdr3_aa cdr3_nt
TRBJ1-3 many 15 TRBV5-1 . CASSLPDNSGNTIYF TGCGCCAGCAGCCTCCCGGACAACTCTGGAAACACCATATATTTT
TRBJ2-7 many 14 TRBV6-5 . CASSYSRTSYEQYF TGTGCCAGCAGTTACTCCAGAACGAGCTACGAGCAGTACTTC
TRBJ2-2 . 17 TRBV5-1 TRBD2 CASRSTSGGGAFGELFF TGCGCCAGCAGATCTACCTCGGGCGGGGGAGCCTTCGGGGAGCTGTTTTTT
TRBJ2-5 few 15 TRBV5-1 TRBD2 CASSSRAGGIETQYF TGCGCCAGCAGCTCAAGAGCGGGGGGGATAGAGACCCAGTACTTC
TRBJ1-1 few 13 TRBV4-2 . CASSQDRGREAFF TGTGCCAGCAGCCAAGACAGGGGAAGGGAAGCTTTCTTT
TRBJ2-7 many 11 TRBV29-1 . CSVGTGAEQYF TGCAGCGTTGGGACGGGAGCCGAGCAGTACTTC
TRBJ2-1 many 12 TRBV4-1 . CASSPTYNEQFF TGCGCCAGCAGCCCAACCTACAATGAGCAGTTCTTC
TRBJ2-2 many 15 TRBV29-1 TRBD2 CSVRSAGGPIGELFF TGCAGCGTTCGGTCCGCGGGAGGGCCCATCGGGGAGCTGTTTTTT
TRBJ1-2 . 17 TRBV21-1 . CASSQRQAILANYGYTF TGTGCCAGCAGCCAGCGACAGGCTATATTAGCTAACTATGGCTACACCTTC
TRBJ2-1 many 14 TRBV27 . CASSSNGWLNEQFF TGTGCCAGCAGCAGTAATGGCTGGCTGAATGAGCAGTTCTTC
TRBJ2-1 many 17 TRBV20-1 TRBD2 CSALPSGRALGYNEQFF TGCAGTGCTCTCCCTAGCGGGAGGGCCCTCGGATACAATGAGCAGTTCTTC
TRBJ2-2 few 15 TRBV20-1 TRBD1 CSARDRGQGTGELFF TGCAGTGCTAGAGACAGGGGGCAAGGCACCGGGGAGCTGTTTTTT
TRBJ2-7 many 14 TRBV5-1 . CASAAGTTSYEQYF TGCGCCAGCGCTGCAGGGACCACCTCCTACGAGCAGTACTTC
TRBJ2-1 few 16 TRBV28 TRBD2 CASSFRASGRTAPWFF TGTGCCAGCAGTTTCAGGGCTAGCGGGAGGACCGCGCCGTGGTTCTTC
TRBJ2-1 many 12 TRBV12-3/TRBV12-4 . CASNNLVNEQFF TGTGCCAGCAACAACTTGGTCAATGAGCAGTTCTTC
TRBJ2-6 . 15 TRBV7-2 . CASSFKSSGANVLTF TGTGCCAGCAGCTTTAAATCATCTGGGGCCAACGTCCTGACTTTC
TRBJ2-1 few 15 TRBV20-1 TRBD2 CSAARTSGSANEQFF TGCAGTGCTGCCCGGACTAGCGGGAGTGCCAATGAGCAGTTCTTC
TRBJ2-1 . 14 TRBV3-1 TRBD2 CASSQGTSFVEQFF TGTGCCAGCAGCCAAGGGACTAGCTTCGTTGAGCAGTTCTTC
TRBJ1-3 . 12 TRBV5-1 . CASSSGGNTIYF TGCGCCAGCAGCTCGGGCGGAAACACCATATATTTT
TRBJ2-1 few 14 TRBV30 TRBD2 CAWRRPGGGNEQFF TGTGCCTGGAGACGACCCGGGGGGGGCAATGAGCAGTTCTTC
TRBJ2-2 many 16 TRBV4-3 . CASSQDWGENTGELFF TGCGCCAGCAGCCAAGATTGGGGGGAGAACACCGGGGAGCTGTTTTTT
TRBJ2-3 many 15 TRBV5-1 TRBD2 CASSQGTSTGDTQYF TGCGCCAGCAGCCAAGGGACTAGCACGGGGGATACGCAGTATTTT
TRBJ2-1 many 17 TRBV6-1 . CASSRDRTRSSYNEQFF TGTGCCAGCAGTCGCGACCGAACAAGGAGCTCCTACAATGAGCAGTTCTTC